Below are 19 T cell receptor beta chains sequenced from a single sample in a study of T cell clones after liver transplantation. TCRdb's table, derived via immunoSEQ multiplex PCR, lists solely in-frame clones and lacks some. The data show 35,000 to 45,000 clones, about 82% seen once. The sequenced sample was CD4+ T cells from blood, obtained 24 months after liver transplant. All receptors derive from a human patient who received a liver transplant. Some of these T cells may belong to the graft donor.

This clone was found once. The chain uses TRBV7-2 and TRBJ2-3, with TRBD2 identical over 14 bases. In germline, CDR1 is SGHTA, CDR2 FQGNSA. Trimming cost V 3 bases and J 5 bases; bases outside gene matches: 4. CDR3 length: 16 amino acids. The CDR3 sequence: CASSLTTSGGVDTQYF. The CDR3 coding sequence is TGTGCCAGCAGCTTGACGACTAGCGGGGGGGTAGATACGCAGTATTTT.

J is TRBJ1-2 and V is TRBV19; no clear D gene. The CDR3 has 13 amino acids. The ends were cut back, 3 bases at V and 8 bases at J, with 13 bases in the middle. Per the germline V gene, CDR1 is LNHDA and CDR2 is SQIVND (reference sequence). Here the CDR3 DNA reads TGTGCCAGTAGTATTGGAGGGTCAAAGGGCTACACCTTC. This sequence encodes CASSIGGSKGYTF.

As to this clone: This CDR3 is also generated by other DNA sequences in the sample. The CDR3 loop is CASSLTGSYGYTF. Written as DNA, the CDR3 is TGTGCCAGCAGCTTGACGGGGAGCTATGGCTACACCTTC. This chain joins TRBV5-6 and TRBJ1-2, with unresolved D. Germline lookup yields CDR1 SGHDT and CDR2 YYEEEE. This CDR3 has 13 residues. Trimming removed 1 base from V and 4 bases from J, with 8 bases in between.

V gene TRBV27 combines with J gene TRBJ2-4; 7 positions agree with TRBD1. With 6 bases clipped from V and 7 bases from J, the junction kept 6 bases outside the gene matches. Germline assignment: CDR1 MNHEY and CDR2 SMNVEV (reference sequence). The CDR3 extends over 13 amino acids. The CDR3 here is CASRETGLNIQYF. The CDR3 DNA follows: TGTGCCAGCAGGGAGACAGGGTTGAACATTCAGTACTTC.

The chain couples TRBV30 to TRBJ1-5; no firm D call. The CDR3 loop spans 12 amino acids. V was clipped by 2 bases and J by 11 bases, with 13 bases between them. Looked up from germline, CDR1 is GTSNPN and CDR2 is SVGIG (reference sequence). The CDR3 DNA follows: TGTGCCTGGAGTACGGAAATCAGTTCCCAGCATTTT. This codes for CAWSTEISSQHF.

V and J are TRBV6-1 and TRBJ2-7; no firm D call. CDR1 MNHNS and CDR2 SASEGT come from the germline V gene. CDR3 length: 13 residues. Between the trimmed V and J ends, which lost 6 bases and 5 bases, there was a span of 14 bases. The chain's CDR3 is CASSDNRQDEQYF. CDR3 nucleotides: TGTGCCAGCAGCGACAATCGGCAGGACGAGCAGTACTTC.

The rearrangement links TRBV29-1 to TRBJ1-2; 8 nucleotides line up with TRBD1. The CDR3 loop spans 14 amino acids. Germline loops: CDR1 SQVTM, CDR2 ANQGSEA. V dropped 6 bases and J dropped 1; count of bases not matched to a gene: 7. The CDR3 DNA follows: TGCAGCGTGGATGGGGACAGGATTAACTATGGCTACACCTTC. This sequence encodes CSVDGDRINYGYTF.

The chain joins TRBV30 to TRBJ1-6; D is uncertain. The CDR3 runs 11 residues. Trimming left V 4 bases short and J 10 bases short, with 8 bases between. The germline V gene has CDR1 GTSNPN and CDR2 SVGIG (reference sequence). The DNA for the CDR3 is TGTGCCTGGAAGCTGGGATCACCCCTCCACTTT. Its translation: CAWKLGSPLHF.

The V call is TRBV2, the J call TRBJ2-7; D ambiguous. V lost 4 bases, J lost 3 bases, and 4 bases lay in between. The CDR3 length is 11 residues. Germline V lookup: CDR1 SNHLY, CDR2 FYNNEI. CDR3 protein: CASSANYEQYF. CDR3 in DNA: TGTGCCAGCAGTGCCAACTACGAGCAGTACTTC.

This chain joins TRBV28 and TRBJ2-1, with 7 bases aligning to TRBD2. The CDR3 length is 14 residues. The J segment lost 11 bases and the V segment lost 2 bases, leaving 9 bases of the junction unmatched. Germline-derived CDR1 and CDR2 are MDHEN and SYDVKM. CDR3 DNA sequence: TGTGCCAGCAGTTTACGACTAGCCGAGAAGAAGCAGTTCTTC. Its protein is CASSLRLAEKKQFF.

This chain connects TRBV19 to TRBJ1-5; a possible D gene is TRBD1 (5 bases). Germline V lookup: CDR1 LNHDA, CDR2 SQIVND (reference sequence). Trimming cost V 5 bases and J 6 bases, with 20 bases left between them. The CDR3 length is 16 residues. Written as DNA, the CDR3 is TGTGCCAGTAGTGGGATCGGGGCAGGGAGAGGTCAGCCCCAGCATTTT. Its translation is CASSGIGAGRGQPQHF.

This chain connects TRBV12-5 to TRBJ1-1; D not certain. From germline, CDR1 is LGHNT and CDR2 FRNRAP. The ends were cut back, 3 bases at V and 4 bases at J, with 15 bases in the middle. CDR3 length: 15 residues. The CDR3 is CASGFTSAGFTEAFF. The CDR3 DNA is TGTGCTAGTGGTTTCACATCGGCAGGCTTCACTGAAGCTTTCTTT.

The CDR3 sequence is CASSYRRTDTQYF. The CDR3 nucleotides are TGTGCCAGCAGTTACCGACGGACAGATACGCAGTATTTT. V and J are TRBV27 and TRBJ2-3; D is unresolved. V was cut by 4 bases and J by 3 bases, with 8 bases left in between. This CDR3 comprises 13 residues. Germline assignment: CDR1 MNHEY and CDR2 SMNVEV (reference sequence).

The CDR3 reads CASSDSGRTYNEQFF. CDR3 DNA sequence: TGTGCCAGCAGTGACAGCGGGAGGACCTACAATGAGCAGTTCTTC. The V gene is TRBV6-4, the J gene TRBJ2-1, with 9 bases that match TRBD2. V shed 2 bases and J 2 bases; nucleotides not matched to a gene: 1. The V gene's germline CDR1 is MRHNA and CDR2 SNTAGT. This CDR3 comprises 15 residues.

The genes are TRBV5-8 and TRBJ2-2; tentative D call: TRBD1 (6 bases). CDR3 length: 15 residues. Trimming removed 1 base at V and 6 bases at J, with 13 bases between. Germline V gives CDR1 SGHTS, CDR2 YDEGEE. The CDR3 nucleotides read TGTGCCAGCAGCTTGCTCCAGGGGAGTCCCGGGGAGCTGTTTTTT. Protein product: CASSLLQGSPGELFF.

The gene calls are TRBV5-4 and TRBJ1-2; D uncertain. The CDR3 length is 15 residues. V shed 0 bases and J shed 6 bases, with 15 bases lying between them. Germline V lookup: CDR1 SGHNT, CDR2 YYREEE (reference sequence). The CDR3 DNA follows: TGTGCCAGCAGCTTGGAACGGTCGAATACCCATGGCTACACCTTC. Its translation: CASSLERSNTHGYTF.

The rearrangement joins TRBV7-6 to TRBJ1-2, with 7 nucleotides matching TRBD1. V shed 2 bases, J shed 3 bases, and the junction held 6 bases outside the gene matches. The CDR3 runs to 15 residues. Germline assignment: CDR1 SGHVS and CDR2 FNYEAQ. The CDR3 protein is CASSLSSQGDYGYTF. CDR3 DNA sequence: TGTGCCAGCAGCTTAAGTTCGCAGGGGGACTATGGCTACACCTTC. The whole variable domain, filled in from reference TRBV7-6 and TRBJ1-2, reads GAGVSQSPRYKVTKRGQDVALRCDPISGHVSLYWYRQALGQGPEFLTYFNYEAQQDKSGLPNDRFSAERPEGSISTLTIQRTEQRDSAMYRCASSLSSQGDYGYTFGSGTRLTVV.

The V call is TRBV28, the J call TRBJ2-7; TRBD1 might be the D (5 bases). Per the germline V gene, CDR1 is MDHEN and CDR2 is SYDVKM. The length of the CDR3 is 17 residues. Between the trimmed V and J ends, which lost 8 bases and 0 bases, there was a span of 23 bases. In DNA, the CDR3 is TGTGCCAGCGCGCTGGCAGGGCGCTTAAAGAGCTCCTACGAGCAGTACTTC. Its protein is CASALAGRLKSSYEQYF.

The chain uses TRBV19 and TRBJ1-2; D unresolved. Germline V CDR1 and CDR2: LNHDA, SQIVND (reference sequence). The CDR3 is 14 residues long. V lost 1 base and J 3 bases, leaving 9 bases between the germline ends. This CDR3 reads CASSIGRPYYGYTF. The DNA for the CDR3 is TGTGCCAGTAGTATAGGACGGCCCTACTATGGCTACACCTTC.